The 22 T cell receptor beta chains below were found in one sample sequenced in a study of monozygotic twins with inflammatory bowel disease. One entry per CDR3 protein, without DNA, is what TCRdb gives after re-calling the 5' RACE reads. This sample carries approximately 160,000 distinct CDR3 sequences, with less than 7.5% going to the ten biggest clones. The sequenced material came from blood. The receptors were gathered from a human donor with ulcerative colitis or Crohn's disease, or a healthy co-twin of an affected twin (not recorded which).

The chain is built from TRBV4-3 and TRBJ1-5; as DNA is missing, the TRBD1 call by TCRdb cannot be tested. Per germline, CDR1 LGHNA and CDR2 YSLEER. The CDR3 totals 15 residues. The CDR3 protein is CASSQDALRGQPQHF.

The chain has TRBV5-1 and TRBJ2-1; lacking DNA, the TRBD2 call made by TCRdb goes unchecked. This CDR3 is built from 16 residues. CDR1 SGHRS and CDR2 YFSETQ come from the germline V gene. The chain's CDR3 is CASSAGLPSSYNEQFF. Supplemented by reference TRBV5-1 and TRBJ2-1, the full variable domain reads KAGVTQTPRYLIKTRGQQVTLSCSPISGHRSVSWYQQTPGQGLQFLFEYFSETQRNKGNFPGRFSGRQFSNSRSEMNVSTLELGDSALYLCASSAGLPSSYNEQFFGPGTRLTVL.

V gene TRBV11-2 combines with J gene TRBJ2-1; TCRdb reports TRBD2, a call that lacks DNA to check it against. Germline CDR1 is SGHAT and CDR2 is FQNNGV. The CDR3 runs 18 residues. The CDR3 sequence: CVSSPRPGTSGDYNEQFF.

The chain is built from TRBV21-1 and TRBJ2-3. TRBV21-1 corresponds to a pseudogene. This CDR3 contains 14 residues. The chain's CDR3 is CASSKVAYTDTQYF.

The rearrangement uses TRBV12-3 or TRBV12-4 and TRBJ1-6. The CDR3 is 12 amino acids. CDR3 loop: CASSGDNSPLHF.

The chain uses TRBV5-4 and TRBJ2-1. CDR3 length: 11 residues. The V gene's germline CDR1 is SGHNT and CDR2 YYREEE (reference sequence). The CDR3 here is CASSTVNEQFF.

The chain carries TRBV27 and TRBJ2-2; TCRdb picks TRBD2, but there is no DNA to check that call. CDR3 length equals 15 residues. CDR1 and CDR2 (germline): MNHEY, SMNVEV (reference sequence). This CDR3 is CASSFSGRYTGELFF.

The chain recombines TRBV15 with TRBJ1-4. The CDR3 is made up of 15 amino acids. The germline gives CDR1 LNHNV, CDR2 YYDKDF (reference sequence). The CDR3 sequence: CATSRAALIGEKLFF.

The chain recombines TRBV6-5 with TRBJ2-7; TCRdb's D call of TRBD2 is untestable without DNA. Germline-derived CDR1 and CDR2 are MNHEY and SVGAGI. The CDR3 is made up of 17 amino acids. Here the CDR3 reads CASSYSKSGTSGYEQYF.

The rearrangement uses TRBV3-1 and TRBJ1-1. This CDR3 is 13 amino acids long. Per the germline V gene, CDR1 is LGHDT and CDR2 is YNNKEL (reference sequence). CDR3 protein: CASRLNTNTEAFF.

The rearrangement uses TRBV7-2 and TRBJ2-3; TCRdb's D gene call, TRBD1, goes unchecked for lack of DNA. The germline CDR1 and CDR2 sequences are SGHTA and FQGNSA. The CDR3 extends over 15 amino acids. CDR3 protein: CASSLGPPPTDTQYF.

V usage is TRBV20-1 and J usage is TRBJ2-2; the TCRdb call, TRBD2, lacks DNA for checking. Germline-derived CDR1 and CDR2 are DFQATT and SNEGSKA (reference sequence). There are 13 residues in the CDR3. The CDR3 region is CSVRALSGWELFF.

J is TRBJ2-2 and V is TRBV7-9; TCRdb designates TRBD2, a call that cannot be tested without DNA. The CDR3 runs to 16 residues. Germline V gene sequence: CDR1 SEHNR, CDR2 FQNEAQ (reference sequence). The CDR3 here is CASSFLAGGNTGELFF.

The chain uses TRBV5-1 and TRBJ2-3; TCRdb indicates TRBD2, and absent DNA this call remains unverified. Per germline, CDR1 SGHRS and CDR2 YFSETQ. CDR3 length equals 16 residues. The CDR3 loop is CASSRRLAGDTDTQYF.

This clonotype is classed as medium-sized by frequency. The chain carries TRBV12-3 or TRBV12-4 and TRBJ2-1; TCRdb returns TRBD2, unconfirmable since there is no DNA. This CDR3 is 15 amino acids long. CDR3 sequence reads: CASSSRTSGIAEQFF.

The chain recombines TRBV7-2 with TRBJ2-2; no DNA is available, so the TRBD2 call from TCRdb remains unchecked. The CDR3 is 14 amino acids. In germline, CDR1 is SGHTA, CDR2 FQGNSA. CDR3 residues: CASSFSRDTGELFF.

The CDR3 sequence is CSARGPGLAEQFF. The chain recombines TRBV20-1 with TRBJ2-1; TCRdb proposes TRBD2, but this gene call is untestable without DNA. The CDR3 extends over 13 amino acids. Germline loops: CDR1 DFQATT, CDR2 SNEGSKA (reference sequence).

CDR3 residues: CASSLKMGGQPQHF. The chain uses TRBV7-6 and TRBJ1-5. Per germline, CDR1 SGHVS and CDR2 FNYEAQ. The CDR3 is made up of 14 amino acids. Together with reference TRBV7-6 and TRBJ1-5, the CDR3 gives the full variable domain: GAGVSQSPRYKVTKRGQDVALRCDPISGHVSLYWYRQALGQGPEFLTYFNYEAQQDKSGLPNDRFSAERPEGSISTLTIQRTEQRDSAMYRCASSLKMGGQPQHFGDGTRLSIL.

The V and J genes are TRBV12-3 or TRBV12-4 and TRBJ1-4. The CDR3 extends over 15 amino acids. CDR3 protein: CASSPPAGPYEKLFF.

The chain employs TRBV4-3 and TRBJ2-1; checking the TCRdb D call of TRBD2 is not possible without DNA. The CDR3 has 16 amino acids. Germline V gene sequence: CDR1 LGHNA, CDR2 YSLEER. The CDR3 is CASSQVPAGGVYEQFF.

The chain couples TRBV7-9 to TRBJ2-1; TCRdb outputs TRBD1, but without DNA this stays unchecked. This CDR3 region has 16 residues. Looked up from germline, CDR1 is SEHNR and CDR2 is FQNEAQ (reference sequence). The CDR3 is CASSYPPGQGDNEQFF. The whole variable domain, filled in from reference TRBV7-9 and TRBJ2-1, reads DTGVSQNPRHKITKRGQNVTFRCDPISEHNRLYWYRQTLGQGPEFLTYFQNEAQLEKSRLLSDRFSAERPKGSFSTLEIQRTEQGDSAMYLCASSYPPGQGDNEQFFGPGTRLTVL.

This CDR3 is CATSDVAGGPEETQYF. The rearrangement links TRBV24-1 to TRBJ2-5; the TRBD2 assignment by TCRdb is unverifiable without DNA. Per the germline V gene, CDR1 is KGHDR and CDR2 is SFDVKD. This CDR3 has 16 amino acids.